Listed below are T cell receptor beta chains from one sample, sequenced in a study of blood T cell repertoires in COVID-19. Here immunoSEQ multiplex PCR was the method, and the copy in TCRdb shows in-frame clones only, minus some. The sample includes about 100,000 clones, 88% of them seen just once. The sequenced material came from peripheral blood. The source is a human donor in a cohort sampled during active COVID-19. Each CDR3 is given with its conserved first and last residue. D genes are given only for firm matches.

j_gene: TRBJ2-7; d_gene: TRBD1; v_gene: TRBV6-1; CDR3nt: TGTGCCAGCAGTGGATTGACCGGGACAGGCAGCTACGAGCAGTACTTC; CDR3aa: CASSGLTGTGSYEQYF
j_gene: TRBJ1-1; d_gene: TRBD1; v_gene: TRBV4-1; CDR3nt: TGCGCCAGCAGCCCCCGGACAGGGGGCAGGAACACTGAAGCTTTCTTT; CDR3aa: CASSPRTGGRNTEAFF
j_gene: TRBJ2-7; d_gene: TRBD2; v_gene: TRBV7-2; CDR3nt: TGTGCCAGCAGCTTAAGTTGGGGAGGGTACGAGCAGTACTTC; CDR3aa: CASSLSWGGYEQYF
j_gene: TRBJ1-4; d_gene: -; v_gene: TRBV5-1; CDR3nt: TGCGCCAGCAAACCGAGGGCTGGAGATGAAAAACTGTTTTTT; CDR3aa: CASKPRAGDEKLFF
j_gene: TRBJ2-3; d_gene: TRBD2; v_gene: TRBV4-1; CDR3nt: TGCGCCAGCAGCCCCCGGTCGGGGGGGGATAGCACAGATACGCAGTATTTT; CDR3aa: CASSPRSGGDSTDTQYF
j_gene: TRBJ2-5; d_gene: -; v_gene: TRBV11-2; CDR3nt: TGTGCCAGCAGCTTAGGGACAGCACAAGAGACCCAGTACTTC; CDR3aa: CASSLGTAQETQYF
j_gene: TRBJ2-7; d_gene: -; v_gene: TRBV5-1; CDR3nt: TGCGCCAGCAGCTTAGCGCAGGGGACAACCTCCTACGAGCAGTACTTC; CDR3aa: CASSLAQGTTSYEQYF
j_gene: TRBJ2-7; d_gene: -; v_gene: TRBV4-1; CDR3nt: TGCGCCAGCAATCGGGACATGGGAAACGAGCAGTACTTC; CDR3aa: CASNRDMGNEQYF
j_gene: TRBJ2-7; d_gene: -; v_gene: TRBV3-1/TRBV3-2; CDR3nt: TGTGCCAGCAGCCGGCGAGGGAACTACGAGCAGTACTTC; CDR3aa: CASSRRGNYEQYF
j_gene: TRBJ2-7; d_gene: -; v_gene: TRBV3-1/TRBV3-2; CDR3nt: TGTGCCAGCAGCCAAGTAATTAGCTTCTACGAGCAGTACTTC; CDR3aa: CASSQVISFYEQYF